The 3 T cell receptor beta chains in this list originate from one sample, sequenced in a study of blood T cell repertoires in COVID-19. TCRdb's copy holds only in-frame clones and misses some; the assay was immunoSEQ multiplex PCR. The sample holds about 280,000 clones, approximately 88% seen once. The sequenced material came from PBMCs or T cells enriched from blood (not recorded which). These TCRs come from a woman aged 25 to 39 who had recovered from COVID-19.

As DNA, the CDR3 is TGTGCCAGCAGCCAACCCAACAGCTATGGCTACACCTTC. Its translation is CASSQPNSYGYTF. J is TRBJ1-2 and V is TRBV14; unclear D gene. Germline CDR1 and CDR2: SGHDN and FVKESK. V dropped 2 bases and J dropped 4 bases, with 8 bases sitting between them. This CDR3 has 13 amino acids. The full variable domain, with the rest looked up from reference TRBV14 and TRBJ1-2, is EAGVTQFPSHSVIEKGQTVTLRCDPISGHDNLYWYRRVMGKEIKFLLHFVKESKQDESGMPNNRFLAERTGGTYSTLKVQPAELEDSGVYFCASSQPNSYGYTFGSGTRLTVV.

The chain recombines TRBV18 with TRBJ2-5; 8 bases map to TRBD1. CDR1 KGHSH and CDR2 LQKENI come from the germline V gene. The CDR3 is made up of 16 amino acids. The trim removed 4 bases at V and 1 base at J, leaving 8 bases unmatched. The CDR3: CASSLRTGMSQETQYF. Written as DNA, the CDR3 is TGTGCCAGCTCACTGCGGACAGGGATGAGCCAAGAGACCCAGTACTTC.

This sequence joins TRBV5-1 and TRBJ2-7, with 8 nucleotides matching TRBD1. Per germline, CDR1 SGHRS and CDR2 YFSETQ. This CDR3 spans 15 amino acids. Germline trimming cut 4 bases from V and 2 bases from J; bases unmatched to any gene: 8. The chain's CDR3 is CASSTGQGKPYEQYF. CDR3 nucleotides: TGCGCCAGCAGCACAGGACAGGGTAAACCCTACGAGCAGTACTTC.